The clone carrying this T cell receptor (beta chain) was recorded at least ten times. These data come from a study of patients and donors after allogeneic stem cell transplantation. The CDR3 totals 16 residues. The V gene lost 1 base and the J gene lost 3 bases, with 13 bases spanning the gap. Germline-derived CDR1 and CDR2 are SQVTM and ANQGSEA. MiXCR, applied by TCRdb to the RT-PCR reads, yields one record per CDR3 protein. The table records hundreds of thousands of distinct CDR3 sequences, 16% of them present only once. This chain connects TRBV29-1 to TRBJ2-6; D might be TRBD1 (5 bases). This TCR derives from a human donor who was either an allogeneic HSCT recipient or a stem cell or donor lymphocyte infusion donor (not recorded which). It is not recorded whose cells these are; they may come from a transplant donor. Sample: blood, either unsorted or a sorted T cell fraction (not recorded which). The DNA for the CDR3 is TGCAGCGTTGAAGCTATAGAAGGGGTTGGGGCCAACGTCCTGACTTTC. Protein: CSVEAIEGVGANVLTF.